The entry below gives a single TCR beta chain sequence along with its context. Its antigen is still unknown. This sample was taken from a study of cytomegalovirus exposure and HLA in healthy donors. Study-level findings and limits: Upon later analysis, TCR association rates were observed to vary by HLA locus, being highest for DRB1 and lowest for HLA-C.

Germline values: CDR1 WNHNN, CDR2 SYGVQD (reference sequence). The CDR3 is 15 residues long. The ends were cut back, 11 bases at V and 0 bases at J, with 19 bases in the middle. Amplification used 60 Vbeta primers and 13 Jbeta primers. Sequencing was performed with immunoSEQ multiplex PCR; in TCRdb, only in-frame clones are kept and a portion is missing. The sample comprises 65,000 to 90,000 clones, around 73% of which are singletons, and about 9.5% rests with the top ten. The genes are TRBV10-1 and TRBJ1-1; a weak D match, TRBD1 (5 bases). Source material: PBMCs. This receptor was obtained from a middle-aged woman in good health and CMV-seropositive. This chain's CDR3 is CARGGNRHMNTEAFF. Written as DNA, the CDR3 is TGCGCCCGGGGGGGGAACCGTCACATGAACACTGAAGCTTTCTTT.